This T cell receptor (beta chain) came from a study of blood T cell repertoires in COVID-19. Study details: The United States, Italy and Spain supplied acute and convalescent COVID-19 samples. PBMCs, B-cell-depleted T cells, or T cells provided the cDNA or gDNA that made up the material.

Original handling: Estimation of nucleated cell counts was performed using reference gene primer amplification. Clones were sequenced by immunoSEQ multiplex PCR, and TCRdb holds only the in-frame ones, with some missing. Clone size and V and J calls were adopted from that table, with D and trimming inferred from the DNA. This sample has about 250,000 clones, with approximately 86% found just once. Germline V gene sequence: CDR1 SGHNT, CDR2 YYREEE (reference sequence). V shed 3 bases, J shed 3 bases, and the junction held 4 bases outside the gene matches. This CDR3 has 14 residues. The material sequenced was peripheral blood. This receptor was identified in a woman aged 60-75 years who had recovered from COVID-19. The chain uses TRBV5-4 and TRBJ2-3; 7 bases are a match to TRBD2. CDR3 in amino acids: CASSSGRGTDTQYF. CDR3 sequence (DNA): TGTGCCAGCAGCTCTGGGAGGGGTACAGATACGCAGTATTTT.